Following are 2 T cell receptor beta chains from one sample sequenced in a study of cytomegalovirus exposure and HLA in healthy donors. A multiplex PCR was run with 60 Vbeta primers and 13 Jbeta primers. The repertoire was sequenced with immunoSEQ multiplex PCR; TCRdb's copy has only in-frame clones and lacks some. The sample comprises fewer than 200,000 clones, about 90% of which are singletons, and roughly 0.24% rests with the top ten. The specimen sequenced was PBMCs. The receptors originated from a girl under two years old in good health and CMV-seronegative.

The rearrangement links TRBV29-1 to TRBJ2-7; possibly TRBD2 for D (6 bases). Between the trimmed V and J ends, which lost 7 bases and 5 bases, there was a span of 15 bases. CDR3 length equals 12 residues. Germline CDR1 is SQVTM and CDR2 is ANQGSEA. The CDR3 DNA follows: TGCAGCGCGGGAGAAGGGGTTGACGAGCAGTACTTC. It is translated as CSAGEGVDEQYF.

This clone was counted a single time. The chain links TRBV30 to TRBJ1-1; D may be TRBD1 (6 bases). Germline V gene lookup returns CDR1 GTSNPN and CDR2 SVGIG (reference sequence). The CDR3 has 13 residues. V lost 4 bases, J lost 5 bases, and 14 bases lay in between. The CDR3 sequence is CAWTGDYETEAFF. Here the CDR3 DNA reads TGTGCCTGGACAGGGGATTATGAGACTGAAGCTTTCTTT.